This TCR beta chain comes out of a study of T cells in Graves' hyperthyroidism and ophthalmopathy. This CDR3 is built from 17 residues. Germline-derived CDR1 and CDR2 are WNHNN and SYGVQD (reference sequence). After removal of 0 bases from V and 1 base from J, the junction contained 7 bases not matched to a gene. Stability of Graves' hyperthyroidism was defined as absent ophthalmopathy progression within 18 months. Patients aged 18 to 65 had newly diagnosed hyperthyroidism of under 2 months' duration. Uncontrolled infection, other autoimmune disease, pregnancy or lactation disqualified patients from enrolment. PBMCs were sourced from less than 12 ml fresh peripheral blood. The investigators amplified TCR beta CDR3 regions from RNA transcripts. When the TCR CDR3 underwent first-round RT-PCR, the HTBI primer set was used. One entry per CDR3 protein, called by TCRdb with MiXCR from the multiplex PCR reads. The data hold 500,000 to 750,000 distinct CDR3 sequences, with around a sixth observed a single time.

The clonotype originates from a woman younger than 45 with Graves' hyperthyroidism. The gene calls are TRBV10-1 and TRBJ2-3; 7 nucleotides match TRBD2. The specimen sequenced was blood. CDR3 amino acids: CASSESRAGVGTDTQYF. CDR3 nucleotide sequence: TGCGCCAGCAGTGAGTCGCGGGCGGGAGTAGGCACAGATACGCAGTATTTT.